Sequencing of this T cell receptor beta chain was carried out in a study of cytomegalovirus exposure and HLA in healthy donors. Study findings and constraints: Most TCR sequences were uncommon, yet certain public TCRs appeared in many donors. A later analysis linked a missense variant in DCLRE1C to the trimming of TCR beta V and J genes.

The PCR had 60 Vbeta and 13 Jbeta primers. Repertoires were generated with immunoSEQ multiplex PCR, while TCRdb's copy carries only in-frame clones and drops some. Of around 160,000 clones listed, around 75% are singletons. As concerns this clone: Its specificity is not known.

CDR3 length equals 13 residues. Germline values: CDR1 MDHEN, CDR2 SYDVKM. Trimming cost V 6 bases and J 3 bases, with 12 bases left between them. The chain combines TRBV28 with TRBJ2-7; TRBD1 is a possible D gene (6 bases). The source is a woman in her thirties or forties in good health and CMV-seropositive. Sequences were obtained from PBMCs. CDR3 protein: CASSTTRGYEQYF. CDR3 nucleotides: TGTGCCAGCAGCACAACCAGGGGCTACGAGCAGTACTTC.